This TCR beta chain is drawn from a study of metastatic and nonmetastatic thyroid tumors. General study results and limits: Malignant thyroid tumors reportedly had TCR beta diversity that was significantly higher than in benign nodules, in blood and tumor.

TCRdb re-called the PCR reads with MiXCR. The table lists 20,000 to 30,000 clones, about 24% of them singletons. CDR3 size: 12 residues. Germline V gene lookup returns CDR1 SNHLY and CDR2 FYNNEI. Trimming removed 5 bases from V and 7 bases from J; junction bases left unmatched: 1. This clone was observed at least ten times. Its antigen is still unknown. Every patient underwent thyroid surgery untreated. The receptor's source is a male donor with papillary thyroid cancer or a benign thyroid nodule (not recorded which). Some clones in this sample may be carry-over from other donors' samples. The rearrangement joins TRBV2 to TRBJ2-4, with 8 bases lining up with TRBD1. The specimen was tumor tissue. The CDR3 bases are TGTGCCAGCAGTAGACAGGGGAACATTCAGTACTTC. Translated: CASSRQGNIQYF.